One and the same sample provided the 4 T cell receptor beta chains below, sequenced in a study of cytomegalovirus exposure and HLA in healthy donors. Vbeta (60) and Jbeta (13) primers were used in the PCR. TCRdb's table, derived via immunoSEQ multiplex PCR, lists solely in-frame clones and lacks some. Among about 160,000 clones listed, around 80% were seen once. The sample consisted of PBMCs. The receptor set was obtained from a male donor in good health and CMV-seronegative.

The V gene is TRBV25-1, the J gene TRBJ2-5; TRBD1 matches 8 bases. Germline assignment: CDR1 MGHDK and CDR2 SYGVNS. CDR3 length equals 15 residues. V was clipped by 4 bases and J by 2 bases; unmatched bases: 6. DNA for the CDR3: TGTGCCAGCAGTGGACCGGGACAGGCACAAGAGACCCAGTACTTC. It yields the protein CASSGPGQAQETQYF.

A remark on this clone: Mismatch with germline at one junction end may stem from a read error. This chain joins TRBV4-3 and TRBJ1-6; TRBD1 matches at 8 bases. There are 16 residues in the CDR3. The germline gives CDR1 LGHNA, CDR2 YSLEER. The CDR3 nucleotides read TGCGCCAACAGCCAAGATGCCGGGACAGGCTCATCACCCCTCCACTTT. Translation: CANSQDAGTGSSPLHF.

This chain links TRBV30 with TRBJ2-7; D not certain. The length of the CDR3 is 14 residues. V lost 1 base to trimming and J lost 0 bases, with 10 bases between them. In germline, CDR1 is GTSNPN, CDR2 SVGIG (reference sequence). In DNA form, the CDR3 reads TGTGCCTGGAGTGGTTCTACTTACTCCTACGAGCAGTACTTC. Amino acid sequence: CAWSGSTYSYEQYF. The full variable domain, in which reference TRBV30 and TRBJ2-7 provide the parts outside the CDR3, is SQTIHQWPATLVQPVGSPLSLECTVEGTSNPNLYWYRQAAGRGLQLLFYSVGIGQISSEVPQNLSASRPQDRQFILSSKKLLLSDSGFYLCAWSGSTYSYEQYFGPGTRLTVT.

The chain recombines TRBV27 with TRBJ2-7; 11 bases fit TRBD2. The CDR3 runs 16 residues. Looked up from germline, CDR1 is MNHEY and CDR2 is SMNVEV (reference sequence). With V trimmed by 6 bases and J by 4 bases, 11 bases remained unmatched. The CDR3 is CASRSIAGGRLYEQYF. CDR3 sequence (DNA): TGTGCCAGCAGGTCCATAGCGGGGGGGCGTTTGTACGAGCAGTACTTC.